This T cell receptor (beta chain) was documented in a study of T cells in women clearing cervical HPV infection. Study summary: HLA type stays a possible confounder, typing being limited.

The data were produced by immunoSEQ multiplex PCR, yet TCRdb's version contains in-frame clones alone and is incomplete. The sample has some 24,000 clones; the top ten hold under 6.5%. As for this clone: The read halts 3 residues ahead of the CDR3 end, with the missing end drawn from the germline J gene.

Germline V CDR1 and CDR2: DFQATT, SNEGSKA (reference sequence). Trimming cost V 6 bases and J 5 bases, with 22 bases left between them. The CDR3 loop spans 15 amino acids. The clonotype comes from a woman between 18 and 70 years old with a cervical HPV16 infection that either progressed to CIN3+ or cleared (not recorded which). Sequenced input: blood buffy coat. The chain links TRBV20-1 to TRBJ2-5; a possible D gene is TRBD1 (5 bases). CDR3 DNA (partial): TGCAGTGCGCTAAACTGGATGGGGCTCGCGGAGACC. This sequence encodes CSALNWMGLAET. The full CDR3 protein is CSALNWMGLAETQYF.